The 26 T cell receptor beta chains in this list originate from one sample, sequenced in a study of cytomegalovirus exposure and HLA in healthy donors. PCR was performed using 60 Vbeta and 13 Jbeta primers. Repertoires were generated with immunoSEQ multiplex PCR, while TCRdb's copy carries only in-frame clones and drops some. This sample has about 120,000 clones, with 65% found just once. The sample comprised PBMCs. These receptors came from a middle-aged woman in good health and CMV-seropositive.

A note on this clone: The same CDR3 arises from other DNA sequences in this sample as well. The CDR3 reads CASSNSGFQETQYF. DNA of the CDR3: TGTGCCAGCAGTAATTCGGGATTCCAAGAGACCCAGTACTTC. The V gene is TRBV5-6, the J gene TRBJ2-5; D possibly corresponds to TRBD2 (5 bases). Trimming left V 5 bases short and J 1 base short, with 12 bases between. Germline CDR1 SGHDT, CDR2 YYEEEE. The CDR3 contains 14 residues. The variable domain in full, with the rest retrieved from reference TRBV5-6 and TRBJ2-5, is DAGVTQSPTHLIKTRGQQVTLRCSPKSGHDTVSWYQQALGQGPQFIFQYYEEEERQRGNFPDRFSGHQFPNYSSELNVNALLLGDSALYLCASSNSGFQETQYFGPGTRLLVL.

This chain links TRBV28 with TRBJ1-5, with D perhaps matching TRBD1 (5 bases). Germline-derived CDR1 and CDR2 are MDHEN and SYDVKM. The CDR3 totals 14 residues. The ends were cut back, 2 bases at V and 1 base at J, with 6 bases in the middle. Here the CDR3 reads CASSLRGSNQPQHF. In DNA, the CDR3 is TGTGCCAGCAGTTTAAGGGGAAGCAATCAGCCCCAGCATTTT.

The V and J genes are TRBV9 and TRBJ2-2, with 7 bases lining up with TRBD2. CDR3 length: 15 amino acids. The V and J ends lost 4 bases and 8 bases, in that order; junction bases with no gene match: 11. Germline V gives CDR1 SGDLS, CDR2 YYNGEE. Written as DNA, the CDR3 is TGTGCCAGCAGCTCCGGGACTACCAAAAAAGGGGAGCTGTTTTTT. This sequence encodes CASSSGTTKKGELFF. Together with reference TRBV9 and TRBJ2-2, the CDR3 gives the full variable domain: DSGVTQTPKHLITATGQRVTLRCSPRSGDLSVYWYQQSLDQGLQFLIQYYNGEERAKGNILERFSAQQFPDLHSELNLSSLELGDSALYFCASSSGTTKKGELFFGEGSRLTVL.

In the case of this clone: The same CDR3 can be traced to other DNA sequences in this sample. The chain uses TRBV9 and TRBJ2-1, with 9 bases lining up with TRBD2. The CDR3 covers 15 residues. Trimming took 2 bases from V and 4 from J; bases not matched to a gene: 4. CDR1 and CDR2 from the germline V gene are SGDLS and YYNGEE. DNA of the CDR3: TGTGCCAGCAGCGTTGGGCTAGCGGGATACAATGAGCAGTTCTTC. The encoded protein is CASSVGLAGYNEQFF.

The chain is built from TRBV7-8 and TRBJ2-5; D is ambiguous. The end of the DNA aligns better with TRBJ2-7, so the J call may be wrong. Looked up from germline, CDR1 is SGHVS and CDR2 is FQNEAQ. This CDR3 has 13 amino acids. The CDR3 spells CASSFYRAYEQYF. CDR3 sequence (DNA): TGTGCCAGCAGCTTTTACAGAGCCTACGAGCAGTACTTC.

V usage is TRBV5-1 and J usage is TRBJ1-1; D is unclear. Germline V gene sequence: CDR1 SGHRS, CDR2 YFSETQ. With 4 bases removed from V and 1 base from J, the gap between germline ends came to 23 bases. This CDR3 spans 18 amino acids. The DNA for the CDR3 is TGCGCCAGCAGCGAGATACCAATCGTTTTCGCAGGGAACACTGAAGCTTTCTTT. As protein: CASSEIPIVFAGNTEAFF.

V and J are TRBV15 and TRBJ1-5; D is undetermined. Trimming removed 5 bases from V and 0 bases from J, with 11 bases in between. Germline CDR1 LNHNV, CDR2 YYDKDF (reference sequence). The length of the CDR3 is 15 residues. CDR3 in DNA: TGTGCCACCAGCTTAGAACGGTATAGCAATCAGCCCCAGCATTTT. Protein sequence: CATSLERYSNQPQHF.

This chain joins TRBV7-3 and TRBJ2-6; D uncertain. V was cut by 6 bases and J by 0 bases, with 9 bases left in between. This CDR3 comprises 15 residues. Germline CDR1 and CDR2: SGHTA and FQGTGA. The CDR3 protein is CASSPAGSGANVLTF. The CDR3 DNA reads TGTGCCAGCAGTCCTGCAGGCTCTGGGGCCAACGTCCTGACTTTC.

The J gene is TRBJ2-7, the V gene TRBV5-8; D uncertain. Trimming removed 2 bases at V and 0 bases at J, with 9 bases between. There are 14 residues in the CDR3. Per the germline V gene, CDR1 is SGHTS and CDR2 is YDEGEE. The CDR3: CASSFRASSYEQYF. CDR3 sequence (DNA): TGTGCCAGCAGCTTTCGCGCGAGCTCCTACGAGCAGTACTTC.

The gene calls are TRBV28 and TRBJ1-6; the D gene is possibly TRBD1 (6 bases). This CDR3 is 14 amino acids long. V lost 7 bases and J lost 7, with 14 bases in between. Looked up from germline, CDR1 is MDHEN and CDR2 is SYDVKM. CDR3 residues: CASTPTGMNSPLHF. CDR3 in DNA: TGTGCCAGCACCCCAACAGGGATGAATTCACCCCTCCACTTT.

The chain employs TRBV7-6 and TRBJ2-1; 7 bases are a match to TRBD2. With V trimmed by 1 base and J by 5 bases, 8 bases remained unmatched. The CDR3 totals 16 residues. Germline V lookup: CDR1 SGHVS, CDR2 FNYEAQ. CDR3 loop: CASSLGLGRTNNEQFF. In DNA form, the CDR3 reads TGTGCCAGCAGCTTAGGCCTCGGGAGGACCAACAATGAGCAGTTCTTC.

This sequence joins TRBV25-1 and TRBJ2-7; 9 bases agree with TRBD1. The CDR3 runs 15 residues. CDR1 is MGHDK and CDR2 is SYGVNS in the germline V gene. V shed 4 bases and J 7 bases; nucleotides not matched to a gene: 11. The CDR3 bases are TGTGCCAGCAGTGGAACAGGGGGCGCGATTTGGGAGCAGTACTTC. This encodes CASSGTGGAIWEQYF.

This clone was seen once. The V and J genes are TRBV5-1 and TRBJ2-4; D may be TRBD1 (5 bases). Between the trimmed V and J ends, which lost 0 bases and 0 bases, there was a span of 10 bases. The CDR3 is 16 amino acids. Germline V gene sequence: CDR1 SGHRS, CDR2 YFSETQ. The CDR3 here is CASSLGQILAKNIQYF. CDR3 sequence (DNA): TGCGCCAGCAGCTTGGGACAGATTTTAGCCAAAAACATTCAGTACTTC.

As concerns this clone: Germline and junction disagree at one end, which may indicate a read error. This chain links TRBV7-9 with TRBJ1-1; 7 bases are a match to TRBD1. In germline, CDR1 is SEHNR, CDR2 FQNEAQ (reference sequence). The CDR3 has 18 amino acids. CDR3: CSSSFGPSRQGMNTEAFF. DNA of the CDR3: TGTTCCAGCAGCTTCGGGCCAAGCAGACAGGGTATGAACACTGAAGCTTTCTTT.

This clone was seen once. The rearrangement links TRBV27 to TRBJ2-7, with D maybe TRBD2 (5 bases). V lost 0 bases to trimming and J lost 5 bases, with 8 bases between them. The germline V gene has CDR1 MNHEY and CDR2 SMNVEV (reference sequence). The CDR3 loop spans 13 amino acids. The CDR3 sequence: CASSLSWEHEQYF. CDR3 in DNA: TGTGCCAGCAGTTTATCGTGGGAGCACGAGCAGTACTTC.

The gene calls are TRBV2 and TRBJ1-5; no reliable D call. Germline-derived CDR1 and CDR2 are SNHLY and FYNNEI. The CDR3 sequence is 14 residues long. The germline V and J ends were trimmed by 7 bases and 0 bases, with 10 bases remaining between them. The CDR3 nucleotides read TGTGCCAGCAATCTCCTGTATAGCAATCAGCCCCAGCATTTT. This codes for CASNLLYSNQPQHF. Drawing the rest from reference TRBV2 and TRBJ1-5, the complete variable domain is EPEVTQTPSHQVTQMGQEVILRCVPISNHLYFYWYRQILGQKVEFLVSFYNNEISEKSEIFDDQFSVERPDGSNFTLKIRSTKLEDSAMYFCASNLLYSNQPQHFGDGTRLSIL.

The table lists this clone with a few counts. The chain carries TRBV30 and TRBJ1-1; D unclear. From germline, CDR1 is GTSNPN and CDR2 SVGIG (reference sequence). V was trimmed by 3 bases and J by 4 bases, leaving 6 bases between them. The CDR3 has 11 amino acids. CDR3 sequence (DNA): TGTGCCTGGAGCCTTTCCACTGAAGCTTTCTTT. Encoded protein: CAWSLSTEAFF. The full variable domain, with the rest looked up from reference TRBV30 and TRBJ1-1, is SQTIHQWPATLVQPVGSPLSLECTVEGTSNPNLYWYRQAAGRGLQLLFYSVGIGQISSEVPQNLSASRPQDRQFILSSKKLLLSDSGFYLCAWSLSTEAFFGQGTRLTVV.

A few counts support this clone. The chain links TRBV28 to TRBJ2-3; D might be TRBD2 (6 bases). The CDR3 totals 15 residues. The germline V gene encodes CDR1 MDHEN and CDR2 SYDVKM. The V end lost 8 bases, the J end lost 1 base, and 16 bases lay between the germline ends. Here the CDR3 DNA reads TGTGCCAGCGGTAACCGGGGGAGAGGCACAGATACGCAGTATTTT. This sequence encodes CASGNRGRGTDTQYF.

CDR3 sequence: CSVETSVGEQFF. As DNA, the CDR3 is TGCAGCGTAGAAACTAGCGTTGGTGAGCAGTTCTTC. This chain joins TRBV29-1 and TRBJ2-1, with 7 bases identical to TRBD2. The CDR3 is 12 amino acids. CDR1 and CDR2 from the germline V gene are SQVTM and ANQGSEA. V lost 6 bases, J lost 9 bases, and 8 bases stayed unmatched.

The CDR3 here is CASSRQGSGYNEQFF. CDR3 DNA: TGTGCCAGCAGTCGACAGGGGAGTGGCTACAATGAGCAGTTCTTC. J is TRBJ2-1 and V is TRBV27; 8 nucleotides align to TRBD1. The CDR3 is 15 amino acids. J was trimmed by 3 bases and V by 5 bases; bases with no gene match: 6. The germline V gene encodes CDR1 MNHEY and CDR2 SMNVEV (reference sequence).

This clone was counted a few times. The chain combines TRBV16 with TRBJ1-4, with D perhaps TRBD1 (6 bases). In germline, CDR1 is KGHSY, CDR2 FQNENV. Trimming stripped 3 bases from V and 5 bases from J, with 19 bases between. The CDR3 is 17 residues long. The CDR3 reads CASSQPGTRRQNEKLFF. CDR3 coding DNA: TGTGCCAGCAGCCAGCCCGGGACAAGACGCCAAAATGAAAAACTGTTTTTT.

This chain links TRBV7-9 with TRBJ1-5, with 10 nucleotides matching TRBD1. This CDR3 spans 15 amino acids. The V gene's germline CDR1 is SEHNR and CDR2 FQNEAQ (reference sequence). Trimming at V came to 5 bases and at J to 2 bases, leaving 3 bases not matched to a gene. The CDR3 loop is CASSPGTGGNQPQHF. CDR3 nucleotide sequence: TGTGCCAGCAGCCCAGGGACAGGGGGCAATCAGCCCCAGCATTTT.

There are a few counts of this clone. V usage is TRBV19 and J usage is TRBJ2-5; the match to TRBD2 covers 15 bases. After removal of 5 bases from V and 11 bases from J, the junction contained 6 bases not matched to a gene. This CDR3 has 14 residues. Looked up from germline, CDR1 is LNHDA and CDR2 is SQIVND (reference sequence). In nucleotides, the CDR3 is TGTGCCAGTAGTTCCCCGGGACTAGCGGGGGGTCAGTACTTC. Amino acids: CASSSPGLAGGQYF.

V gene TRBV19 combines with J gene TRBJ2-7; D possibly corresponds to TRBD2 (5 bases). CDR1 and CDR2 from the germline V gene are LNHDA and SQIVND (reference sequence). V dropped 10 bases and J dropped 2 bases, with 9 bases sitting between them. CDR3 size: 11 residues. The CDR3 here is CATRAAYEQYF. CDR3 sequence (DNA): TGTGCCACGAGGGCAGCCTACGAGCAGTACTTC.

The chain employs TRBV28 and TRBJ1-2; D may be TRBD1 (5 bases). CDR3 size: 15 residues. Germline V gene lookup returns CDR1 MDHEN and CDR2 SYDVKM. V was cut by 6 bases and J by 8 bases, with 22 bases left in between. CDR3 sequence: CASSRILGGNEGYTF. As DNA, the CDR3 is TGTGCCAGCAGCCGCATTCTGGGGGGGAATGAAGGCTACACCTTC.

This chain links TRBV18 with TRBJ2-3; unclear D gene. V lost 2 bases to trimming and J lost 4 bases, with 28 bases between them. The CDR3 covers 20 residues. CDR1 and CDR2 (germline): KGHSH, LQKENI. For the CDR3, the DNA is TGTGCCAGCTCACCATTCGGGTTGTCGGCCGCCGTATTTTATGCAGATACGCAGTATTTT. Its protein product is CASSPFGLSAAVFYADTQYF.